This T cell receptor beta chain was identified during a study of memory B cells and T cells in multiple sclerosis. TCRdb's copy holds only in-frame clones and misses some; the assay was immunoSEQ multiplex PCR. This table holds 25,000 to 35,000 clones, around 88% found once. The CDR3 runs 15 residues. Trimming cost V 3 bases and J 4 bases; bases outside gene matches: 6. The germline V gene encodes CDR1 SGDLS and CDR2 YYNGEE. CFSE-dim autoproliferating and CFSE-high non-proliferating T cells from unstimulated culture were sequenced separately. Cultures began with 45 million to 60 million CFSE-labeled PBMCs, unstimulated for 7 to 8 days, with replicate wells pooled. Without exogenous stimuli, approximately 0.46 uM CFSE-labeled PBMCs were cultured serum-free. For this clone: What it recognizes is unknown.

The TCR sequence derives from a human donor with multiple sclerosis. The chain combines TRBV9 with TRBJ2-3; 9 bases match TRBD2. Sequencing was done on a sample of PBMCs from blood kept in culture. DNA for the CDR3: TGTGCCAGCAGCGATAGCGGGAGTGGGGCAGATACGCAGTATTTT. The encoded protein is CASSDSGSGADTQYF. The full variable domain, in which reference TRBV9 and TRBJ2-3 provide the parts outside the CDR3, is DSGVTQTPKHLITATGQRVTLRCSPRSGDLSVYWYQQSLDQGLQFLIQYYNGEERAKGNILERFSAQQFPDLHSELNLSSLELGDSALYFCASSDSGSGADTQYFGPGTRLTVL.